Many counts were recorded for the clone carrying this T cell receptor (beta chain). Its matching antigen is unknown. The sample originates from a study of T-cell memory formation after mild COVID-19. V dropped 4 bases and J dropped 5 bases, with 18 bases sitting between them. The length of the CDR3 is 15 residues. The germline CDR1 and CDR2 sequences are SGHRS and YFSETQ. Study-wide results and caveats: Mainly in CM and EM were contracting CD4+ clones; CD8+ were in EMRA. Pre-infection memory contained some responding clones, which suggested that cross-reactive memory had joined. CD4/CD8 balance characterized clones contracting day 15 to 85, and CD4+ skew characterized later expanders.

TCRdb re-analysed the 5' RACE reads in MiXCR, keeping a single row per CDR3 protein. The profile shows approximately 400,000 distinct CDR3 sequences, about 20% of them singletons. The sequence was obtained from a man aged 18 to 35 who had mild COVID-19 (a few samples of this study predate the infection). Cell type and time point are not known. Sequenced sample: PBMCs or a T cell subset sorted from them (not recorded which). J is TRBJ2-5 and V is TRBV5-1; D possibly corresponds to TRBD2 (6 bases). CDR3 bases: TGCGCCAGCAGCCTCACATTACTAGCTGGGGAGACCCAGTACTTC. Amino acid sequence: CASSLTLLAGETQYF.